This entry lists 13 T cell receptor beta chains sequenced from one sample in a study of blood T cell repertoires in COVID-19. Only in-frame clones appear in the TCRdb table, and some are missing; sequencing was by immunoSEQ multiplex PCR. The table includes 200,000 to 250,000 clones, roughly 83% detected once. Specimen: peripheral blood. Every receptor here comes from a man at least 80 years old with acute or convalescent COVID-19.

This clone was found a few times. Within the sample, other DNA sequences also encode this same CDR3. CDR3 amino acids: CASSFDRAPYGYTF. The CDR3 nucleotides read TGTGCCAGCAGTTTCGACAGGGCCCCCTATGGCTACACCTTC. The chain joins TRBV6-5 to TRBJ1-2, with 7 bases fitting TRBD1. V lost 4 bases to trimming and J lost 4 bases; unmatched junction nucleotides: 6. CDR3 length: 14 residues. CDR1 and CDR2 (germline): MNHEY, SVGAGI.

The rearrangement uses TRBV5-1 and TRBJ1-3, with TRBD1 matching over 8 bases. Germline assignment: CDR1 SGHRS and CDR2 YFSETQ. With V trimmed by 5 bases and J by 0 bases, 7 bases remained unmatched. CDR3 length: 16 amino acids. CDR3 sequence (DNA): TGCGCCAGCAGTCCCGGACAGGGCCACTCTGGAAACACCATATATTTT. This codes for CASSPGQGHSGNTIYF.

The V and J genes are TRBV2 and TRBJ2-7; D is uncertain. The V gene lost 8 bases and the J gene lost 1 base, with 6 bases spanning the gap. The germline V gene has CDR1 SNHLY and CDR2 FYNNEI. The CDR3 is made up of 11 amino acids. CDR3 loop: CASSISYEQYF. The CDR3 DNA reads TGTGCCAGCTCAATTTCCTACGAGCAGTACTTC. The full variable domain, with the rest looked up from reference TRBV2 and TRBJ2-7, is EPEVTQTPSHQVTQMGQEVILRCVPISNHLYFYWYRQILGQKVEFLVSFYNNEISEKSEIFDDQFSVERPDGSNFTLKIRSTKLEDSAMYFCASSISYEQYFGPGTRLTVT.

The chain recombines TRBV7-9 with TRBJ1-2; maybe TRBD1 (6 bases). Germline CDR1 and CDR2: SEHNR and FQNEAQ (reference sequence). The CDR3 contains 15 residues. The V end lost 4 bases, the J end lost 4 bases, and 16 bases lay between the germline ends. Written as DNA, the CDR3 is TGTGCCAGCAGCTCCACGGACAGAGAGGCCTATGGCTACACCTTC. This sequence encodes CASSSTDREAYGYTF.

This sequence joins TRBV12-3 or TRBV12-4 and TRBJ1-3; 9 bases are a match to TRBD1. This CDR3 contains 13 residues. V gave up 4 bases and J gave up 7 bases; unmatched junction bases: 2. The CDR3 bases are TGTGCCAGCAGTTCGGGACAGGGTAACACCATATATTTT. Protein product: CASSSGQGNTIYF.

The CDR3 DNA follows: TGTGCCAGCAGTCCGGCTGGCGGGACTAGCGGGAGGGATGAGCAGTTCTTC. This gives the protein CASSPAGGTSGRDEQFF. The gene calls are TRBV28 and TRBJ2-1; 16 bases are shared with TRBD2. V was pared by 5 bases and J by 8 bases, with 9 bases of the junction left unmatched. Germline V gene data show CDR1 as MDHEN and CDR2 as SYDVKM. CDR3 length equals 17 residues. Combining the CDR3 with reference TRBV28 and TRBJ2-1 gives the whole variable domain DVKVTQSSRYLVKRTGEKVFLECVQDMDHENMFWYRQDPGLGLRLIYFSYDVKMKEKGDIPEGYSVSREKKERFSLILESASTNQTSMYLCASSPAGGTSGRDEQFFGPGTRLTVL.

The V gene is TRBV6-2 or TRBV6-3, the J gene TRBJ2-1, with 7 bases lining up with TRBD2. Germline V gene data show CDR1 as MNHEY and CDR2 as SVGEGT. V lost 8 bases and J lost 0; bases outside the gene matches: 7. The CDR3 has 15 residues. The CDR3 DNA follows: TGTGCCAGCCGTGACTGGGGGGGCTCCTACAATGAGCAGTTCTTC. It encodes CASRDWGGSYNEQFF.

This clone has just one count. The chain has TRBV6-6 and TRBJ2-2; no clear D gene. The CDR3 is 15 residues long. V was cut by 3 bases and J by 7 bases, with 15 bases left in between. Germline CDR1 and CDR2: MNHNY and SVGAGI (reference sequence). The CDR3 DNA sequence: TGTGCCAGCAGTTATTCGAAAGTAAACGGCGGGGAGCTGTTTTTT. It translates to CASSYSKVNGGELFF.

This chain connects TRBV5-4 to TRBJ2-1; 9 nucleotides line up with TRBD2. The germline V gene encodes CDR1 SGHNT and CDR2 YYREEE (reference sequence). This CDR3 region has 17 residues. Germline trimming cut 4 bases from V and 2 bases from J; bases unmatched to any gene: 10. The CDR3 is CASSPEGASGAYNEQFF. The CDR3 coding sequence is TGTGCCAGCAGCCCCGAGGGGGCTAGCGGGGCCTACAATGAGCAGTTCTTC.

This clone was observed a handful of times. The V and J genes are TRBV28 and TRBJ2-1; 8 bases fit TRBD2. Germline V CDR1 and CDR2: MDHEN, SYDVKM. The V and J ends lost 1 base and 9 bases, in that order; junction bases with no gene match: 11. This CDR3 has 16 residues. CDR3 protein: CASSLSGSGGDREQFF. The CDR3 DNA reads TGTGCCAGCAGTTTATCCGGATCCGGGGGGGACCGTGAGCAGTTCTTC.

The chain carries TRBV6-5 and TRBJ1-1, with TRBD1 identical over 9 bases. This CDR3 has 16 amino acids. Germline trimming cut 1 base from V and 0 bases from J; bases unmatched to any gene: 3. Per the germline V gene, CDR1 is MNHEY and CDR2 is SVGAGI. The CDR3 DNA sequence: TGTGCCAGCAGTTACTGGACAGGGGTTATGAACACTGAAGCTTTCTTT. Protein: CASSYWTGVMNTEAFF.

The CDR3 DNA sequence: TGTGCCAGTCAGACAGGGGTTACGTATGGCTACACCTTC. Translated, it gives CASQTGVTYGYTF. V and J are TRBV28 and TRBJ1-2, with TRBD1 matching over 8 bases. Trimming removed 9 bases from V and 5 bases from J; junction bases left unmatched: 8. Germline CDR1 is MDHEN and CDR2 is SYDVKM. The CDR3 spans 13 residues.

This clone was counted only a few times. This rearrangement joins TRBV10-3 to TRBJ1-1; a weak D match, TRBD1 (5 bases). This CDR3 spans 13 amino acids. Trimming cost V 4 bases and J 1 base, with 7 bases left between them. Germline CDR1 is ENHRY and CDR2 is SYGVKD. The CDR3 is CAISGQTNTEAFF. The CDR3 coding sequence is TGTGCCATCAGTGGACAGACGAACACTGAAGCTTTCTTT.